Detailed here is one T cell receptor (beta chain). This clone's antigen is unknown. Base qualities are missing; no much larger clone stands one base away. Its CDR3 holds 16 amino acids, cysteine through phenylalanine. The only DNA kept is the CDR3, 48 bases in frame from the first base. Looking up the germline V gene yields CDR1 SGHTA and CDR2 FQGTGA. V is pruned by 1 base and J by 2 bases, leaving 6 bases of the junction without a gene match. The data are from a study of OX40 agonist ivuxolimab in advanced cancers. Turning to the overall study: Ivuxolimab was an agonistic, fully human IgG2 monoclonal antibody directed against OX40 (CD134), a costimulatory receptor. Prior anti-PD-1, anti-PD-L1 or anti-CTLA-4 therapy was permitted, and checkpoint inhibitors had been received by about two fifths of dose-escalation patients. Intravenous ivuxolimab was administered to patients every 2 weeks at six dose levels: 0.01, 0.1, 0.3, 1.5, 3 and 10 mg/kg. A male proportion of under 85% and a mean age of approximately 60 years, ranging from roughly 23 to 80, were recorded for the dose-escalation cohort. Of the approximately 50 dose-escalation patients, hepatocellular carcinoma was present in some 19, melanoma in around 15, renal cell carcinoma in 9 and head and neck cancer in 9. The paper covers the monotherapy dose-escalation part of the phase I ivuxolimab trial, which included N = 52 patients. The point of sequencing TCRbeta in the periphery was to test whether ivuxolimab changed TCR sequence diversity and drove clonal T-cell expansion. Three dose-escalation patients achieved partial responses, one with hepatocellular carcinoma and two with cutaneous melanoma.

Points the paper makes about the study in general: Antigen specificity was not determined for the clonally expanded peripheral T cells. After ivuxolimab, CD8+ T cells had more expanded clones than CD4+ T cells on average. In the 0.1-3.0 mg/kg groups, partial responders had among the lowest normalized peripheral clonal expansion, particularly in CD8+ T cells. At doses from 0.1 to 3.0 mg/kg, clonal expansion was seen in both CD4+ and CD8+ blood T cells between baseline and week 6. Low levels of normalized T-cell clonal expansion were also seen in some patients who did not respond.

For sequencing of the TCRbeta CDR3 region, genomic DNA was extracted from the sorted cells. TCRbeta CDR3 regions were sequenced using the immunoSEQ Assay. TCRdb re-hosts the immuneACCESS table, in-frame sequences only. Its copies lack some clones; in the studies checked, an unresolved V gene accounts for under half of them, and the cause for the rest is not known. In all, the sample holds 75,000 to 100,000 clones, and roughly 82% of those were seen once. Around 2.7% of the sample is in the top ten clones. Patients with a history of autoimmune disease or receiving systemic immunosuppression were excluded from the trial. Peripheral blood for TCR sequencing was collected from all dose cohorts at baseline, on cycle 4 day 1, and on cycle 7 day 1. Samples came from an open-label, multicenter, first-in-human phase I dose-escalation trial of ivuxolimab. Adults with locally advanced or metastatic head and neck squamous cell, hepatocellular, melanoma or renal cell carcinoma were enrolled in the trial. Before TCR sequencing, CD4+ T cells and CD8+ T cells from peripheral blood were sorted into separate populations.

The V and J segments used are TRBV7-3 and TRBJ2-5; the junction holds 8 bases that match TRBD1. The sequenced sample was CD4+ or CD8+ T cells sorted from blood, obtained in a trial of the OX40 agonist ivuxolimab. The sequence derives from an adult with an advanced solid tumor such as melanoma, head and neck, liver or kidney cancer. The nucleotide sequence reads TGTGCCAGCAGCTTAATGGGGACAGGAGGACAAGAGACCCAGTACTTC. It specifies CASSLMGTGGQETQYF.